This TCR beta chain came from a study of cytotoxic CD8 clonotypes in ibrutinib-treated CLL. For the study at large: Response specimens were obtained following a median treatment duration of about twelve months, with a range of 6 to 36.

General study points: Stable or contracted on treatment, public clonotypes were also uncommon.

Data came from immunoSEQ multiplex PCR; TCRdb stores just in-frame clones and leaves some out. The sample records about 140,000 clones, approximately 75% being singletons. For this clone: The target antigen is unknown.

Germline V gene lookup returns CDR1 SGDLS and CDR2 YYNGEE. The CDR3 loop spans 14 amino acids. Trimming cost V 0 bases and J 5 bases, with 11 bases left between them. The sequences come from PBMCs, collected after 12 months of ibrutinib treatment. This sequence was found in a human donor with chronic lymphocytic leukemia. The V call is TRBV9, the J call TRBJ2-5; the D call may be TRBD1 or TRBD2 (5 bases each). DNA for the CDR3: TGTGCCAGCAGCGTAGTAACAGGCGGGGAGACCCAGTACTTC. This gives the protein CASSVVTGGETQYF.